The 25 T cell receptor beta chains given below trace back to one sample, sequenced in a study of blood T cell repertoires in COVID-19. Generated by immunoSEQ multiplex PCR, the TCRdb table keeps only in-frame clones and is missing some. The data contain about 34,000 clones, about 80% of them singletons. Sequencing was done on a sample of peripheral blood. The receptors here all came from an older woman with acute or convalescent COVID-19.

The chain recombines TRBV27 with TRBJ2-5, with unresolved D. The germline CDR1 and CDR2 sequences are MNHEY and SMNVEV (reference sequence). Trimming cost V 5 bases and J 3 bases, with 16 bases left between them. This CDR3 comprises 15 residues. CDR3 region: CASSLGRPSKETQYF. The CDR3 region has the DNA TGTGCCAGCAGTCTTGGGCGCCCGTCTAAAGAGACCCAGTACTTC.

The chain couples TRBV2 to TRBJ2-7; D gene uncertain. V lost 4 bases to trimming and J lost 3 bases, with 7 bases between them. The CDR3 loop spans 12 amino acids. Germline V gene data show CDR1 as SNHLY and CDR2 as FYNNEI. The CDR3 DNA reads TGTGCCAGCAGTGCTACCTTCTACGAGCAGTACTTC. Its translation is CASSATFYEQYF. Variable domain in full (rest from reference TRBV2 and TRBJ2-7): EPEVTQTPSHQVTQMGQEVILRCVPISNHLYFYWYRQILGQKVEFLVSFYNNEISEKSEIFDDQFSVERPDGSNFTLKIRSTKLEDSAMYFCASSATFYEQYFGPGTRLTVT.

The chain uses TRBV28 and TRBJ1-2; tentative D call: TRBD1 (5 bases). The V end lost 8 bases, the J end lost 0 bases, and 19 bases lay between the germline ends. This CDR3 spans 16 amino acids. The germline V gene has CDR1 MDHEN and CDR2 SYDVKM. The CDR3 DNA sequence: TGTGCCAGCTGGGGTACGACCGCAGGGTCTAACTATGGCTACACCTTC. This gives the protein CASWGTTAGSNYGYTF.

The chain couples TRBV27 to TRBJ2-4; 13 positions agree with TRBD2. The germline CDR1 and CDR2 sequences are MNHEY and SMNVEV (reference sequence). The CDR3 has 22 residues. V gave up 6 bases and J gave up 0 bases; unmatched junction bases: 20. The DNA for the CDR3 is TGTGCCAGCAGACCCGACTTCTGGACTAGCGGGAGAGGGGGGGTAGCCAAAAACATTCAGTACTTC. It specifies CASRPDFWTSGRGGVAKNIQYF.

The chain is built from TRBV16 and TRBJ2-7; D may be TRBD2 (6 bases). The germline gives CDR1 KGHSY, CDR2 FQNENV. The germline V and J ends were trimmed by 4 bases and 3 bases, with 13 bases remaining between them. The CDR3 has 14 residues. The CDR3 region is CASSLGGFLYEQYF. The CDR3 DNA follows: TGTGCCAGCAGCCTGGGAGGATTCCTCTACGAGCAGTACTTC.

This clone was counted a single time. The chain has TRBV6-2 or TRBV6-3 and TRBJ1-1, with D tentatively TRBD1 (6 bases). Trimming left V 4 bases short and J 1 base short, with 7 bases between. This CDR3 comprises 13 residues. Germline CDR1 is MNHEY and CDR2 is SVGEGT. The CDR3 loop is CASSSTGNTEAFF. The CDR3 nucleotides read TGTGCCAGCAGTTCGACAGGGAACACTGAAGCTTTCTTT.

V usage is TRBV18 and J usage is TRBJ2-5; D possibly corresponds to TRBD2 (6 bases). CDR1 and CDR2 from the germline V gene are KGHSH and LQKENI. V was shortened by 2 bases and J by 0 bases, with 10 bases between the two germline ends. CDR3 length: 15 amino acids. The CDR3 loop reads CASSPIAANQETQYF. The CDR3 DNA reads as TGTGCCAGCTCACCAATAGCGGCGAACCAAGAGACCCAGTACTTC.

The chain combines TRBV24-1 with TRBJ2-1; no clear D gene. The CDR3 is 13 amino acids. The V and J ends lost 1 base and 8 bases respectively, with 8 bases between them. CDR1 and CDR2 (germline): KGHDR, SFDVKD. The CDR3 bases are TGTGCCACCAGTGATTTAGAACGCGATGAGCAGTTCTTC. It codes for CATSDLERDEQFF.

This chain uses TRBV7-2 with TRBJ2-1, with D possibly matching TRBD2 (5 bases). Germline V gene data show CDR1 as SGHTA and CDR2 as FQGNSA. CDR3 size: 17 residues. Trimming stripped 1 base from V and 2 bases from J, with 15 bases between. The CDR3 nucleotides read TGTGCCAGCAGCTTAGGGTCCTTCGGACTCGCCTACAATGAGCAGTTCTTC. It translates to CASSLGSFGLAYNEQFF.

This rearrangement joins TRBV14 to TRBJ2-1, with a possible D match to TRBD2 (6 bases). This CDR3 has 16 amino acids. Trimming removed 4 bases at V and 2 bases at J, with 15 bases between. Germline V gene data show CDR1 as SGHDN and CDR2 as FVKESK. The DNA of the CDR3 is TGTGCCAGCAGCCCCTCCGCGCGGGGTGCCTACAATGAGCAGTTCTTC. Its protein product is CASSPSARGAYNEQFF.

This chain links TRBV12-3 or TRBV12-4 with TRBJ1-5; the D is unclear. V lost 3 bases and J 5 bases, leaving 5 bases between the germline ends. This CDR3 has 12 amino acids. In DNA form, the CDR3 reads TGTGCCAGCAGTTTTCTCGATCAGCCCCAGCATTTT. Residues: CASSFLDQPQHF.

The chain is built from TRBV3-1 (or the pseudogene TRBV3-2) and TRBJ2-5; TRBD2 matches at 14 bases. Per the germline V gene, CDR1 is LGHDT and CDR2 is YNNKEL (reference sequence). The CDR3 is 17 amino acids. J lost 4 bases, V lost 4 bases, and 8 bases had no gene match. CDR3: CASSPGLAGGSGETQYF. CDR3 sequence (DNA): TGTGCCAGCAGCCCTGGACTAGCGGGGGGTTCTGGAGAGACCCAGTACTTC.

The J gene is TRBJ2-2, the V gene TRBV7-9, with a possible D match to TRBD1 (5 bases). CDR3 size: 13 residues. Deletions cut 4 bases from V and 7 bases from J, with 10 bases between. Germline V gene sequence: CDR1 SEHNR, CDR2 FQNEAQ (reference sequence). DNA of the CDR3: TGTGCCAGCAGCTACCAGGGCCTCGGGGAGCTGTTTTTT. This codes for CASSYQGLGELFF.

The gene calls are TRBV9 and TRBJ1-1; D is uncertain. Per the germline V gene, CDR1 is SGDLS and CDR2 is YYNGEE. CDR3 size: 13 residues. Trimming removed 0 bases from V and 1 base from J, with 4 bases in between. The chain's CDR3 is CASSVDRNTEAFF. The CDR3 DNA follows: TGTGCCAGCAGCGTAGACAGGAACACTGAAGCTTTCTTT.

This clone was seen a single time. The rearrangement links TRBV5-1 to TRBJ2-5; perhaps TRBD2 as D (7 bases). V gave up 2 bases and J gave up 3 bases, with 8 bases separating them. Germline V gene sequence: CDR1 SGHRS, CDR2 YFSETQ. The CDR3 covers 13 residues. CDR3: CASSLGGEETQYF. The DNA of the CDR3 is TGCGCCAGCAGCTTAGGGGGGGAAGAGACCCAGTACTTC.

The rearrangement uses TRBV11-2 and TRBJ1-4; D unresolved. CDR3 size: 15 residues. Trimming removed 1 base from V and 0 bases from J, with 6 bases in between. Germline CDR1 reads SGHAT; CDR2 reads FQNNGV. The CDR3 here is CASSLGRATNEKLFF. The DNA of the CDR3 is TGTGCCAGCAGCTTAGGGAGGGCAACTAATGAAAAACTGTTTTTT.

This rearrangement joins TRBV7-9 to TRBJ2-7; TRBD2 aligns across 8 bases. Per germline, CDR1 SEHNR and CDR2 FQNEAQ (reference sequence). The CDR3 is 16 amino acids. The J segment lost 4 bases and the V segment lost 4 bases, leaving 12 bases of the junction unmatched. CDR3 in DNA: TGTGCCAGCAGCTCCTTTATGTTCGGGAGGGATTACGAGCAGTACTTC. As protein: CASSSFMFGRDYEQYF. Drawing the rest from reference TRBV7-9 and TRBJ2-7, the complete variable domain is DTGVSQNPRHKITKRGQNVTFRCDPISEHNRLYWYRQTLGQGPEFLTYFQNEAQLEKSRLLSDRFSAERPKGSFSTLEIQRTEQGDSAMYLCASSSFMFGRDYEQYFGPGTRLTVT.

The genes are TRBV5-8 and TRBJ1-4; D is perhaps TRBD1 (6 bases). The CDR3 is made up of 15 amino acids. Looked up from germline, CDR1 is SGHTS and CDR2 is YDEGEE. V was clipped by 5 bases and J by 5 bases, with 16 bases between them. Here the CDR3 DNA reads TGTGCCAGCAGGAGGGAAGACAGGAGGAATGAAAAACTGTTTTTT. Amino acids: CASRREDRRNEKLFF. Filled out from reference TRBV5-8 and TRBJ1-4, the complete variable domain reads EAGVTQSPTHLIKTRGQQATLRCSPISGHTSVYWYQQALGLGLQFLLWYDEGEERNRGNFPPRFSGRQFPNYSSELNVNALELEDSALYLCASRREDRRNEKLFFGSGTQLSVL.

DNA for the CDR3: TGTGCCAGCAGTTCGACTAGCAGGACCTCCACAGATACGCAGTATTTT. The encoded protein is CASSSTSRTSTDTQYF. V and J are TRBV3-1 (or the pseudogene TRBV3-2) and TRBJ2-3, with 7 bases fitting TRBD2. V shed 6 bases and J 2 bases; nucleotides not matched to a gene: 11. Germline V lookup: CDR1 LGHDT, CDR2 YNNKEL (reference sequence). CDR3 size: 16 residues.

The rearrangement links TRBV21-1 to TRBJ2-3; TRBD2 is the table's D call and was not checked against the DNA. TRBV21-1 is a documented pseudogene. The CDR3 is 17 amino acids. The CDR3 DNA follows: TGTGCCAGCAGCATCAAACCTTATGGGGACTTCACAGATACGCAGTATTTT. Its protein is CASSIKPYGDFTDTQYF.

The gene calls are TRBV18 and TRBJ1-1; D remains ambiguous. The CDR3 extends over 14 amino acids. The V and J ends lost 6 bases and 5 bases respectively, with 16 bases between them. Looked up from germline, CDR1 is KGHSH and CDR2 is LQKENI. The CDR3 loop is CASSQDTGGTEAFF. The CDR3 coding sequence is TGTGCCAGCTCCCAAGACACCGGTGGGACTGAAGCTTTCTTT.

The genes are TRBV25-1 and TRBJ2-3; 8 nucleotides agree with TRBD2. V was pared by 4 bases and J by 6 bases, with 9 bases of the junction left unmatched. Germline CDR1 is MGHDK and CDR2 is SYGVNS. The CDR3 length is 15 residues. The DNA for the CDR3 is TGTGCCAGCAGTGCGGGCGGGGGGAAGCTGGATACGCAGTATTTT. Its protein product is CASSAGGGKLDTQYF.

The V and J genes are TRBV9 and TRBJ1-2, with D perhaps matching TRBD1 (6 bases). Germline assignment: CDR1 SGDLS and CDR2 YYNGEE. V shed 1 base and J shed 3 bases, with 16 bases lying between them. This CDR3 comprises 16 residues. CDR3 in DNA: TGTGCCAGCAGCGTATCCCCTAGGGGGTTGGACTATGGCTACACCTTC. Protein: CASSVSPRGLDYGYTF.

V usage is TRBV7-9 and J usage is TRBJ2-7; 10 nucleotides align to TRBD1. Unmatched junction bases numbered 16, after V lost 5 bases and J lost 3 bases. The germline CDR1 and CDR2 sequences are SEHNR and FQNEAQ (reference sequence). This CDR3 has 18 residues. The CDR3 region has the DNA TGTGCCAGCAGCCCTAGCAACCCCCCGTGGGACAGGGGCTACGAGCAGTACTTC. Amino acids: CASSPSNPPWDRGYEQYF. Filled out from reference TRBV7-9 and TRBJ2-7, the complete variable domain reads DTGVSQNPRHKITKRGQNVTFRCDPISEHNRLYWYRQTLGQGPEFLTYFQNEAQLEKSRLLSDRFSAERPKGSFSTLEIQRTEQGDSAMYLCASSPSNPPWDRGYEQYFGPGTRLTVT.

The chain employs TRBV27 and TRBJ2-2; D is perhaps TRBD1 (5 bases). CDR3 length: 14 amino acids. Trimming stripped 6 bases from V and 5 bases from J, with 13 bases between. The germline V gene has CDR1 MNHEY and CDR2 SMNVEV (reference sequence). The CDR3 nucleotides read TGTGCCAGCAGAAGTCGACAGACTACCGGGGAGCTGTTTTTT. Residues: CASRSRQTTGELFF.